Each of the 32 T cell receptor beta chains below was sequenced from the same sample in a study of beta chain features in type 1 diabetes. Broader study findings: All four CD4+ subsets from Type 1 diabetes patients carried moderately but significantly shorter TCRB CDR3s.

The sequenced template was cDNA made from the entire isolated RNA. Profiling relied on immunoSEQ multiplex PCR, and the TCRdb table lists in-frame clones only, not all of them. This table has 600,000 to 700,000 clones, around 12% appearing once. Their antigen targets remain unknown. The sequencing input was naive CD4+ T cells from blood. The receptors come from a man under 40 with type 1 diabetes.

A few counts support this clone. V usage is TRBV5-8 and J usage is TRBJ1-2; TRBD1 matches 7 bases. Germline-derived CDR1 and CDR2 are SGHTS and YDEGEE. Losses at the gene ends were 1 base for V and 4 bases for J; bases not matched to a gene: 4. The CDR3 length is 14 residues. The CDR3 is CASSLRDSSYGYTF. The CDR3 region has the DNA TGTGCCAGCAGCTTGAGGGACAGCTCCTATGGCTACACCTTC.

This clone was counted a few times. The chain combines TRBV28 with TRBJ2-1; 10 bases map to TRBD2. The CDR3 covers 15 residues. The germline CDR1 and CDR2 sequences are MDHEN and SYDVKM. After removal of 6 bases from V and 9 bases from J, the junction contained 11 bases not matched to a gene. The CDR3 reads CASSSLSGGRVEQFF. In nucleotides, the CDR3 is TGTGCCAGCAGCTCCCTTAGCGGGGGGCGGGTTGAGCAGTTCTTC.

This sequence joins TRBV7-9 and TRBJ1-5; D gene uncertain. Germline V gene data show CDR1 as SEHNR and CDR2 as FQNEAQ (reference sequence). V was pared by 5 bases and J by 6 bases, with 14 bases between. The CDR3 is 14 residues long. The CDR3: CASSLFPEVQPQHF. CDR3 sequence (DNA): TGTGCCAGCAGCCTGTTTCCGGAGGTTCAGCCCCAGCATTTT. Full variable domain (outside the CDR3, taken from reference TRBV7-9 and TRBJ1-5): DTGVSQNPRHKITKRGQNVTFRCDPISEHNRLYWYRQTLGQGPEFLTYFQNEAQLEKSRLLSDRFSAERPKGSFSTLEIQRTEQGDSAMYLCASSLFPEVQPQHFGDGTRLSIL.

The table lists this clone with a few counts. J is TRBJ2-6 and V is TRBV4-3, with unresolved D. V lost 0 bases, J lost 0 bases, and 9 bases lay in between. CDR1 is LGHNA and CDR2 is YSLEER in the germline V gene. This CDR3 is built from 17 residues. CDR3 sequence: CASSQDLTVSGANVLTF. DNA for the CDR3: TGCGCCAGCAGCCAAGATTTAACGGTCTCTGGGGCCAACGTCCTGACTTTC.

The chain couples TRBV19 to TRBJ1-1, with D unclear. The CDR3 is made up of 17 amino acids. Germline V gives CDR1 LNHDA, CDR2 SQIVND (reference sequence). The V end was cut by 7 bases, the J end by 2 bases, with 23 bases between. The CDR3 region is CASNRIWERKGNTEAFF. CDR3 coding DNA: TGTGCCAGTAACCGTATTTGGGAACGTAAGGGTAACACTGAAGCTTTCTTT.

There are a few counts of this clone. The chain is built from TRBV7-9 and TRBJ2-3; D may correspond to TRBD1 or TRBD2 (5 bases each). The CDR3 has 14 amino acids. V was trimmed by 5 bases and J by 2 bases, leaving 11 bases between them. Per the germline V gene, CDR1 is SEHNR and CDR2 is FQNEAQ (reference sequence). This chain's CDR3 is CASSPGRFTDTQYF. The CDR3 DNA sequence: TGTGCCAGCAGCCCGGGACGGTTCACAGATACGCAGTATTTT.

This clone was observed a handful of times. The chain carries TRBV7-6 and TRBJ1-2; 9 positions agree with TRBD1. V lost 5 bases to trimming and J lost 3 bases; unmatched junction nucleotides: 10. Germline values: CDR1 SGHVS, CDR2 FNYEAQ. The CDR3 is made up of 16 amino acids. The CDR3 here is CASSHSRDRVDYGYTF. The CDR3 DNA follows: TGTGCCAGCAGCCACAGCCGGGACAGGGTTGACTATGGCTACACCTTC.

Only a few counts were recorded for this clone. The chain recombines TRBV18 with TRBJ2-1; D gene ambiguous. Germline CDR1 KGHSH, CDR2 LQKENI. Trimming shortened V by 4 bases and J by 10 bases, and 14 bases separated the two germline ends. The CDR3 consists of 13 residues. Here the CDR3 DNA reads TGTGCCAGCTCACGGAACGACGCACGGGAGCAGTTCTTC. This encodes CASSRNDAREQFF.

The DNA of the CDR3 is TGTGCCAGCAGCGTCTCCCTATTGATAGGAACCCCCAGAAACACCATATATTTT. Translated: CASSVSLLIGTPRNTIYF. This chain joins TRBV9 and TRBJ1-3; no firm D call. V was cut by 2 bases and J by 5 bases, with 23 bases left in between. Germline V gene data show CDR1 as SGDLS and CDR2 as YYNGEE. The CDR3 extends over 18 amino acids. The whole variable domain, filled in from reference TRBV9 and TRBJ1-3, reads DSGVTQTPKHLITATGQRVTLRCSPRSGDLSVYWYQQSLDQGLQFLIQYYNGEERAKGNILERFSAQQFPDLHSELNLSSLELGDSALYFCASSVSLLIGTPRNTIYFGEGSWLTVV.

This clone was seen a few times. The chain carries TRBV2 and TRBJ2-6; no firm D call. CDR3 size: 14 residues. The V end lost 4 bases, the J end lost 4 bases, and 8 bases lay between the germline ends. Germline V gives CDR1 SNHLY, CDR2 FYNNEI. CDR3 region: CASSGNTGANVLTF. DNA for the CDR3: TGTGCCAGCAGTGGGAACACCGGGGCCAACGTCCTGACTTTC.

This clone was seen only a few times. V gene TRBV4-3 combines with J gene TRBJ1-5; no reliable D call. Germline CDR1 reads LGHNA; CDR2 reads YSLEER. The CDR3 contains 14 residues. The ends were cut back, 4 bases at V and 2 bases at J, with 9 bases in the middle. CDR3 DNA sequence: TGCGCCAGCAGCCGGAACGGAGGCAATCAGCCCCAGCATTTT. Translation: CASSRNGGNQPQHF.

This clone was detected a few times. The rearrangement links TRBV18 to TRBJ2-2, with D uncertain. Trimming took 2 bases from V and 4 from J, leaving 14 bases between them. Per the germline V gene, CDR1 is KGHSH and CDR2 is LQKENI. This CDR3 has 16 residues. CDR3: CASSPWMSGATGELFF. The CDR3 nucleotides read TGTGCCAGCTCACCATGGATGTCGGGCGCCACCGGGGAGCTGTTTTTT.

The CDR3 coding sequence is TGTGCCAGCAGGGACAGGGTCATGAACACTGAAGCTTTCTTT. This sequence encodes CASRDRVMNTEAFF. The gene calls are TRBV6-1 and TRBJ1-1, with 8 bases lining up with TRBD1. The CDR3 length is 14 residues. V lost 6 bases and J lost 0; bases outside the gene matches: 3. Germline CDR1 reads MNHNS; CDR2 reads SASEGT.

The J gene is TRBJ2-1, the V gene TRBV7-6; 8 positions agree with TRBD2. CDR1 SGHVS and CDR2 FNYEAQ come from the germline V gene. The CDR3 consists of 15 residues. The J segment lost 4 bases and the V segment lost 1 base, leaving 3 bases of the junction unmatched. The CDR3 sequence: CASSLGAGVYNEQFF. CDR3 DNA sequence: TGTGCCAGCAGCTTAGGAGCGGGGGTTTACAATGAGCAGTTCTTC.

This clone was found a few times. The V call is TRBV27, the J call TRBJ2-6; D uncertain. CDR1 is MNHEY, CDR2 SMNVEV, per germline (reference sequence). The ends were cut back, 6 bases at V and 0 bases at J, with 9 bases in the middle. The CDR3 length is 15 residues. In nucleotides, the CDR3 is TGTGCCAGCAGCTTGCAGACCTCTGGGGCCAACGTCCTGACTTTC. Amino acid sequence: CASSLQTSGANVLTF. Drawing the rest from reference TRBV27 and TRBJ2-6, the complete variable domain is EAQVTQNPRYLITVTGKKLTVTCSQNMNHEYMSWYRQDPGLGLRQIYYSMNVEVTDKGDVPEGYKVSRKEKRNFPLILESPSPNQTSLYFCASSLQTSGANVLTFGAGSRLTVL.

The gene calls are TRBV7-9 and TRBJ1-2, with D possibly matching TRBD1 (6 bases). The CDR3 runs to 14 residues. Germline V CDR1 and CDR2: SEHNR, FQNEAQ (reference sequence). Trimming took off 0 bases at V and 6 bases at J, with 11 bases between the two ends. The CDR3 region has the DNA TGTGCCAGCAGCTTAGCACACAGGGCCAATGGCTACACCTTC. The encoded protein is CASSLAHRANGYTF. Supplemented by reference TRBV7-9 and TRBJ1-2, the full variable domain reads DTGVSQNPRHKITKRGQNVTFRCDPISEHNRLYWYRQTLGQGPEFLTYFQNEAQLEKSRLLSDRFSAERPKGSFSTLEIQRTEQGDSAMYLCASSLAHRANGYTFGSGTRLTVV.

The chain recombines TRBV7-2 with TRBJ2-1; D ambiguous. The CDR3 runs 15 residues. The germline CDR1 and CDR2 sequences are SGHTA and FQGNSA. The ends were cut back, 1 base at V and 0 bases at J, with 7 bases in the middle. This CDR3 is CASSLDQPSYNEQFF. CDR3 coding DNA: TGTGCCAGCAGCTTAGACCAACCCTCCTACAATGAGCAGTTCTTC.

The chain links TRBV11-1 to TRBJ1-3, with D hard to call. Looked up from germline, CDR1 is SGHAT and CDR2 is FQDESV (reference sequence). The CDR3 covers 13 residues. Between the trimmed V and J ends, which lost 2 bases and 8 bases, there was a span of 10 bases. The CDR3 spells CASSLMPGDTIYF. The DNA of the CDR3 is TGTGCCAGCAGCTTAATGCCTGGGGACACCATATATTTT. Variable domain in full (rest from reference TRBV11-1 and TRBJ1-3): EAEVAQSPRYKITEKSQAVAFWCDPISGHATLYWYRQILGQGPELLVQFQDESVVDDSQLPKDRFSAERLKGVDSTLKIQPAELGDSAMYLCASSLMPGDTIYFGEGSWLTVV.

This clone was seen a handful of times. The CDR3 loop is CASSPRFGEKLFF. In nucleotides, the CDR3 is TGTGCCAGCAGCCCCAGATTTGGTGAAAAACTGTTTTTT. The gene calls are TRBV7-9 and TRBJ1-4; no clear D gene. Trimming took off 5 bases at V and 7 bases at J, with 11 bases between the two ends. The CDR3 contains 13 residues. The V gene's germline CDR1 is SEHNR and CDR2 FQNEAQ (reference sequence).

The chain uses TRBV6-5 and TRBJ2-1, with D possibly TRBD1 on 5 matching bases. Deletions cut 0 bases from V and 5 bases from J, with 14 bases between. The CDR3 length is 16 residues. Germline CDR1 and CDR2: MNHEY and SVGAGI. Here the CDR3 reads CASSYSGTRTNNEQFF. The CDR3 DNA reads TGTGCCAGCAGTTACTCCGGTACTCGGACAAACAATGAGCAGTTCTTC.

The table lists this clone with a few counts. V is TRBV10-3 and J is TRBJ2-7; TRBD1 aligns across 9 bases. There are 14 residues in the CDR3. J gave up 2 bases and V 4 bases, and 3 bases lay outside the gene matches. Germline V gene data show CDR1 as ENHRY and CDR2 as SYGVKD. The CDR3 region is CAISGTGAPYEQYF. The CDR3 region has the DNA TGTGCCATCAGTGGGACAGGGGCCCCCTACGAGCAGTACTTC.

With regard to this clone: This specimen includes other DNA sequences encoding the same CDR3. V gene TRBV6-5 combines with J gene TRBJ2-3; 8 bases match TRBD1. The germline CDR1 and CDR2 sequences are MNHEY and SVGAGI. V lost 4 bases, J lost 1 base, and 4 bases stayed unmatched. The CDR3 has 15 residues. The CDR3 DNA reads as TGTGCCAGCAGTTCCCCGGGACAGGGCACAGATACGCAGTATTTT. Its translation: CASSSPGQGTDTQYF.

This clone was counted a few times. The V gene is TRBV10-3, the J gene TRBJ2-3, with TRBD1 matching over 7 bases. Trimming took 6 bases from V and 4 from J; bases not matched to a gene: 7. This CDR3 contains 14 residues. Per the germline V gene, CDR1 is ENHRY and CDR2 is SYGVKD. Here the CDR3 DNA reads TGTGCCATCAGGCGGACAGGAGCCCCAGATACGCAGTATTTT. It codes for CAIRRTGAPDTQYF.

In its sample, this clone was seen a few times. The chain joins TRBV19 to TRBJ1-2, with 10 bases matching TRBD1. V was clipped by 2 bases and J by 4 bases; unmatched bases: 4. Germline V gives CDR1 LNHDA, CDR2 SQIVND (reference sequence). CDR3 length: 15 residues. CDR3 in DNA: TGTGCCAGTAGTATATTGGGACAGGGGTCCTATGGCTACACCTTC. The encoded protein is CASSILGQGSYGYTF.

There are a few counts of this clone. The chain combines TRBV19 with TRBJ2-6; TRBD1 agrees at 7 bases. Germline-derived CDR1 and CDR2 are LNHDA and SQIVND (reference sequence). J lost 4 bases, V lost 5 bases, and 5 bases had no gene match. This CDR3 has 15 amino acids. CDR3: CASSYRGSGANVLTF. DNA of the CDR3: TGTGCCAGTAGTTACAGGGGTTCCGGGGCCAACGTCCTGACTTTC.

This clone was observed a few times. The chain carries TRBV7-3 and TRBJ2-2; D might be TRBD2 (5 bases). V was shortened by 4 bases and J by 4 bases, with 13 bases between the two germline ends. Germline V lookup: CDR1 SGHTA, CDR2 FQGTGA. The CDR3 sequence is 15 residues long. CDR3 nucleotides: TGTGCCAGCAGCTCCGGGGAGATGACCACCGGGGAGCTGTTTTTT. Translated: CASSSGEMTTGELFF. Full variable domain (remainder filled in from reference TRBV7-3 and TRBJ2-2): GAGVSQTPSNKVTEKGKYVELRCDPISGHTALYWYRQSLGQGPEFLIYFQGTGAADDSGLPNDRFFAVRPEGSVSTLKIQRTERGDSAVYLCASSSGEMTTGELFFGEGSRLTVL.

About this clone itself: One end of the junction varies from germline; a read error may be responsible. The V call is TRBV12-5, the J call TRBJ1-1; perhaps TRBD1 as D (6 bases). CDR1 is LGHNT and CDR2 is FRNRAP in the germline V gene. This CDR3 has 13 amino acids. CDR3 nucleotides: TGTGCTAGTGGTAAATACAGGGAAGTGGACCCGAACTTT. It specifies CASGKYREVDPNF. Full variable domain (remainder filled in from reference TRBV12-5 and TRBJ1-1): DARVTQTPRHKVTEMGQEVTMRCQPILGHNTVFWYRQTMMQGLELLAYFRNRAPLDDSGMPKDRFSAEMPDATLATLKIQPSEPRDSAVYFCASGKYREVDPNFGQGTRLTVV.

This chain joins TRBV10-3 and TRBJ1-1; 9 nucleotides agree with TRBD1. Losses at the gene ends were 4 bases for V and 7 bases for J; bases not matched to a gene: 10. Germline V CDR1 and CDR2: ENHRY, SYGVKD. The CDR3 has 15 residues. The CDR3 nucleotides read TGTGCCATCAGTGTAAAGGGACAGGGCCATGATGAAGCTTTCTTT. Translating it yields CAISVKGQGHDEAFF.

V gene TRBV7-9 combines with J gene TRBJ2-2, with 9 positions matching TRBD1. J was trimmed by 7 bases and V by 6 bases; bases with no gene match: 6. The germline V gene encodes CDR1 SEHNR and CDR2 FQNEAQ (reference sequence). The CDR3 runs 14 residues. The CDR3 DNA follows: TGTGCCAGCAGGTGGACAGGGGCTGACGGGGAGCTGTTTTTT. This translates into CASRWTGADGELFF.

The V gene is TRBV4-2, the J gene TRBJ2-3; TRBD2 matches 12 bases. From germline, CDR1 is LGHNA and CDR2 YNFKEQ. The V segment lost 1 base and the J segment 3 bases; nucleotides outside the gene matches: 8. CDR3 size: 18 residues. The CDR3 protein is CASSQVGLAGGQTDTQYF. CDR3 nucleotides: TGTGCCAGCAGCCAAGTAGGGCTAGCGGGGGGGCAAACAGATACGCAGTATTTT.

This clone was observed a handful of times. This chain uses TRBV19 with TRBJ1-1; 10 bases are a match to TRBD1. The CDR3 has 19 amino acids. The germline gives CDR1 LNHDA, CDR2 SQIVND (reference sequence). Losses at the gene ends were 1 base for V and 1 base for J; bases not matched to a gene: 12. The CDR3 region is CASSIVLLGQGISNTEAFF. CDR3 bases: TGTGCCAGTAGTATAGTTTTATTGGGACAGGGGATTTCGAACACTGAAGCTTTCTTT.

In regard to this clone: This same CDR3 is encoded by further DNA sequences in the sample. The CDR3 DNA is TGCGCCAGCAGCTTGGCCTCAGGGGGTGAGCAGTTCTTC. Translated: CASSLASGGEQFF. V is TRBV5-1 and J is TRBJ2-1; 7 bases are a match to TRBD1. The CDR3 covers 13 residues. Per germline, CDR1 SGHRS and CDR2 YFSETQ. Trimming cost V 0 bases and J 9 bases; bases outside gene matches: 3.